This T cell receptor (beta chain) was found in a study of T cell responses to AZD1222 COVID-19 vaccine. Trimming pared 0 bases from V and 6 bases from J, leaving 19 bases between. Germline V CDR1 and CDR2: SGHTS, YDEGEE. The CDR3 consists of 17 residues. Using immunoSEQ multiplex PCR, the repertoire was profiled, and TCRdb retains in-frame clones only, with some absent. The data contain about 150,000 clones, roughly 94% of them singletons. The clonotype originates from an adult in good health. The sample here was peripheral blood, taken on day 0 of AZD1222 vaccination. The chain couples TRBV5-8 to TRBJ1-5; possibly TRBD1 for D (5 bases). The CDR3 DNA is TGTGCCAGCAGCTTGGGCGTGGGGCAGGGCTGGAGTCAGCCCCAGCATTTT. It yields the protein CASSLGVGQGWSQPQHF.